This is a list of T cell receptor beta chains from one sample in a study of OX40 agonist ivuxolimab in advanced cancers. The repertoire was sequenced with immunoSEQ multiplex PCR; TCRdb's copy has only in-frame clones and lacks some. The sample yields around 77,000 clones, 78% seen once. This material consisted of CD4+ or CD8+ T cells sorted from blood, taken in a trial of the OX40 agonist ivuxolimab. These receptors were collected from an adult with an advanced solid tumor such as melanoma, head and neck, liver or kidney cancer. Both conserved end residues are part of each CDR3. A D gene is named only where the DNA matches it firmly. The size of a clone is reported for some rows only, either as once, few or many, or as a class for expanded clones.

size	V	D	J	DNA	CDR3
-	TRBV6-5	TRBD2	TRBJ2-5	TGTGCCAGCAGTTACGGTTTTAGCGGGTTACAAGAGACCCAGTACTTC	CASSYGFSGLQETQYF
-	TRBV19	-	TRBJ1-1	TGTGCCAGTAGTGTAGACAGTCTGAACACTGAAGCTTTCTTT	CASSVDSLNTEAFF
-	TRBV7-9	-	TRBJ1-3	TGTGCCAGCAGCCCTTCCTCTGGAAACACCATATATTTT	CASSPSSGNTIYF
-	TRBV7-8	-	TRBJ1-5	TGTGCCAGCAGCTTGAGGTCCGACAATCAGCCCCAGCATTTT	CASSLRSDNQPQHF
few	TRBV11-2	-	TRBJ2-7	TGTGCCAGCAGAGACTCCTACGAGCAGTACTTC	CASRDSYEQYF
-	TRBV6-6	-	TRBJ1-2	TGTGCCAGCAGGAGCGAGATCTATGGCTACACCTTC	CASRSEIYGYTF
-	TRBV7-2	-	TRBJ1-1	TGTGCCAGCAGGCCCGCTCGTGGCAGAACGAACACTGAAGCTTTCTTT	CASRPARGRTNTEAFF
-	TRBV5-1	TRBD1	TRBJ1-1	TGCGCCAGCAGCACTGGACAGGAGGGCACTGAAGCTTTCTTT	CASSTGQEGTEAFF
-	TRBV2	-	TRBJ1-4	TGTGCCAGCAGGAGGGGACTGGATGAAAAACTGTTTTTT	CASRRGLDEKLFF
-	TRBV6-1	-	TRBJ1-6	TGTGCCAGCAGTGATCTAACCCTCCACTTT	CASSDLTLHF
-	TRBV7-9	-	TRBJ1-5	TGTGCCAGCAGCTTAACTGCCTGGCAGCCCCAGCATTTT	CASSLTAWQPQHF
once	TRBV5-1	-	TRBJ2-5	TGCGCCAGCACCCCCGGGCGGTATAACCAAGAGACCCAGTACTTC	CASTPGRYNQETQYF